Each of the 27 T cell receptor beta chains below was sequenced from the same sample in a study of cytomegalovirus exposure and HLA in healthy donors. Amplification used 60 Vbeta primers and 13 Jbeta primers. Only in-frame clones appear in the TCRdb table, and some are missing; sequencing was by immunoSEQ multiplex PCR. The sample has 90,000 to 100,000 clones, roughly three fifths seen once. Sequenced input: PBMCs. These TCRs come from a man aged 25-40 years in good health and CMV-seronegative.

This clone has just a few counts. Here the CDR3 DNA reads TGTGCCAGCAGTTACTGGGTTGAGGATGAGCAGTTCTTC. Amino acid sequence: CASSYWVEDEQFF. The V and J genes are TRBV6-6 and TRBJ2-1, with D uncertain. The CDR3 contains 13 residues. Germline loops: CDR1 MNHNY, CDR2 SVGAGI (reference sequence). V lost 1 base, J lost 8 bases, and 9 bases lay in between.

For the CDR3, the DNA is TGTGCCAGTAGTATTGGACAGGGGGTATATGGCTACACCTTC. Its translation: CASSIGQGVYGYTF. The chain has TRBV19 and TRBJ1-2; 10 bases fit TRBD1. The CDR3 contains 14 residues. CDR1 LNHDA and CDR2 SQIVND come from the germline V gene (reference sequence). J gave up 5 bases and V 3 bases, and 3 bases lay outside the gene matches. Filled out from reference TRBV19 and TRBJ1-2, the complete variable domain reads DGGITQSPKYLFRKEGQNVTLSCEQNLNHDAMYWYRQDPGQGLRLIYYSQIVNDFQKGDIAEGYSVSREKKESFPLTVTSAQKNPTAFYLCASSIGQGVYGYTFGSGTRLTVV.

The V call is TRBV11-2, the J call TRBJ2-2; 8 positions match TRBD1. CDR1 and CDR2 from the germline V gene are SGHAT and FQNNGV. The CDR3 extends over 15 amino acids. V lost 5 bases and J lost 5; bases outside the gene matches: 7. CDR3 loop: CASSQTGVGTGELFF. Written as DNA, the CDR3 is TGTGCCAGCAGCCAGACAGGGGTCGGGACCGGGGAGCTGTTTTTT.

The chain couples TRBV4-1 to TRBJ2-6; TRBD1 matches 9 bases. The CDR3 has 19 residues. The germline CDR1 and CDR2 sequences are MGHRA and YSYEKL. The junction had 9 bases not matched to a gene; V was cut back by 3 bases and J by 0 bases. CDR3 protein: CASSQEPGQGLSGANVLTF. For the CDR3, the DNA is TGCGCCAGCAGCCAGGAACCGGGACAGGGACTCTCTGGGGCCAACGTCCTGACTTTC.

This clone has more than one count but fewer than ten. The genes are TRBV13 and TRBJ1-1, with a weak D call TRBD1 (5 bases). CDR3 size: 13 residues. V lost 4 bases and J lost 0, with 6 bases in between. Germline lookup yields CDR1 PRHDT and CDR2 FYEKMQ (reference sequence). The CDR3 here is CASSSGVNTEAFF. The CDR3 DNA is TGTGCCAGCAGCTCGGGGGTGAACACTGAAGCTTTCTTT.

The genes are TRBV9 and TRBJ1-2; 7 bases line up with TRBD1. Germline loops: CDR1 SGDLS, CDR2 YYNGEE. This CDR3 has 13 residues. V trimming: 2 bases; J trimming: 6 bases; junction bases outside the gene matches: 4. CDR3 protein: CASSVTGADGYTF. The CDR3 DNA reads as TGTGCCAGCAGCGTTACAGGGGCTGATGGCTACACCTTC.

The chain couples TRBV28 to TRBJ1-1; TRBD1 is a possible D gene (5 bases). With 6 bases removed from V and 5 bases from J, the gap between germline ends came to 13 bases. Germline V gene sequence: CDR1 MDHEN, CDR2 SYDVKM. The CDR3 contains 13 residues. CDR3 bases: TGTGCCAGCAGCTGGGGGGGGGTGACTGAAGCTTTCTTT. Encoded protein: CASSWGGVTEAFF.

The chain is built from TRBV27 and TRBJ1-6; D possibly corresponds to TRBD1 (5 bases). The V and J ends lost 5 bases and 8 bases respectively, with 10 bases between them. CDR3 size: 13 residues. Germline-derived CDR1 and CDR2 are MNHEY and SMNVEV (reference sequence). The chain's CDR3 is CASSPRDYSPLHF. CDR3 nucleotide sequence: TGTGCCAGCAGTCCCCGGGACTATTCACCCCTCCACTTT.

The chain has TRBV7-8 and TRBJ1-5, with a possible D match to TRBD1 (5 bases). CDR1 is SGHVS and CDR2 is FQNEAQ in the germline V gene. V lost 5 bases and J lost 2, with 13 bases in between. CDR3 size: 15 residues. CDR3 loop: CASSQQARGNQPQHF. Written as DNA, the CDR3 is TGTGCCAGCAGCCAACAGGCAAGGGGCAATCAGCCCCAGCATTTT.

V and J are TRBV27 and TRBJ2-1; 11 nucleotides agree with TRBD2. This CDR3 is 16 amino acids long. Trimming took 3 bases from V and 4 from J; bases not matched to a gene: 5. Germline assignment: CDR1 MNHEY and CDR2 SMNVEV (reference sequence). CDR3 coding DNA: TGTGCCAGCAGTTTCCTAGCGGGAGGACCTTACAATGAGCAGTTCTTC. This sequence encodes CASSFLAGGPYNEQFF.

This clone was detected only once. The V and J genes are TRBV27 and TRBJ2-7; TRBD2 agrees at 7 bases. With 1 base clipped from V and 3 bases from J, the junction kept 3 bases outside the gene matches. CDR3 size: 14 residues. From germline, CDR1 is MNHEY and CDR2 SMNVEV (reference sequence). The CDR3 protein is CASSLFGGNYEQYF. As DNA, the CDR3 is TGTGCCAGCAGTTTATTCGGGGGGAACTACGAGCAGTACTTC.

This clone turned up a few times. The rearrangement joins TRBV11-3 to TRBJ2-7; a possible D gene is TRBD2 (5 bases). Germline loops: CDR1 SGHNT, CDR2 YENEEA. The CDR3 covers 13 residues. Between the trimmed V and J ends, which lost 4 bases and 5 bases, there was a span of 12 bases. The CDR3 DNA is TGTGCCAGCAGCTCCTCGAGGGTAAACGAGCAGTACTTC. This encodes CASSSSRVNEQYF.

Here the CDR3 DNA reads TGTGCCAGCAGCATGGACGACAGGGGTGGCAAAAACATTCAGTACTTC. Translating it yields CASSMDDRGGKNIQYF. The chain uses TRBV9 and TRBJ2-4; TRBD1 agrees at 8 bases. V shed 4 bases, J shed 3 bases, and the junction held 9 bases outside the gene matches. Germline V gene sequence: CDR1 SGDLS, CDR2 YYNGEE. This CDR3 region has 16 residues.

The V call is TRBV6-5, the J call TRBJ2-2; maybe TRBD2 (5 bases). CDR3 size: 14 residues. Trimming took off 6 bases at V and 6 bases at J, with 14 bases between the two ends. Per germline, CDR1 MNHEY and CDR2 SVGAGI. CDR3: CASRPPSSAGELFF. CDR3 nucleotides: TGTGCCAGCAGACCCCCTAGCTCCGCCGGGGAGCTGTTTTTT.

V usage is TRBV15 and J usage is TRBJ2-2; a weak D match, TRBD2 (6 bases). The ends were cut back, 1 base at V and 11 bases at J, with 11 bases in the middle. The germline gives CDR1 LNHNV, CDR2 YYDKDF (reference sequence). The CDR3 is made up of 13 amino acids. The CDR3, as DNA: TGTGCCACCAGCAGAGCGGCGGGGTCAGAGCTGTTTTTT. As protein: CATSRAAGSELFF.

The sample holds a few counts of this clone. The chain has TRBV6-6 and TRBJ2-7, with TRBD1 identical over 8 bases. The germline CDR1 and CDR2 sequences are MNHNY and SVGAGI (reference sequence). This CDR3 is built from 13 residues. V shed 8 bases and J 0 bases; nucleotides not matched to a gene: 3. CDR3 region: CASDQGASYEQYF. The CDR3 bases are TGTGCCAGCGATCAGGGGGCCTCCTACGAGCAGTACTTC.

The genes are TRBV27 and TRBJ2-3, with D unresolved. V was clipped by 3 bases and J by 6 bases, with 19 bases between them. The CDR3 is 16 residues long. From germline, CDR1 is MNHEY and CDR2 SMNVEV (reference sequence). In DNA form, the CDR3 reads TGTGCCAGCAGTTTCGGAGACTCCGAATACTCGGATACGCAGTATTTT. Protein product: CASSFGDSEYSDTQYF.

The J gene is TRBJ2-1, the V gene TRBV5-1, with D perhaps TRBD2 (5 bases). The V end was cut by 1 base, the J end by 6 bases, with 11 bases between. The CDR3 has 14 residues. CDR1 SGHRS and CDR2 YFSETQ come from the germline V gene. CDR3 in DNA: TGCGCCAGCAGCTTGCGAGGGCCGGGCAATGAGCAGTTCTTC. Residues: CASSLRGPGNEQFF.

This clone was recorded a few times. The rearrangement uses TRBV28 and TRBJ2-5, with D tentatively TRBD1 (6 bases). The closer fit of TRBJ2-7 to the DNA end suggests the J call may be wrong. The CDR3 has 16 amino acids. In germline, CDR1 is MDHEN, CDR2 SYDVKM. The CDR3 nucleotides read TGTGCCAGCAGTTTATCGGACAGAGGAAGGTCCTACGAGCAGTACTTC. Residues: CASSLSDRGRSYEQYF.

The rearrangement links TRBV11-2 to TRBJ2-3; 11 bases fit TRBD2. Unmatched junction bases numbered 4, after V lost 2 bases and J lost 3 bases. Germline assignment: CDR1 SGHAT and CDR2 FQNNGV. This CDR3 comprises 16 residues. The CDR3 nucleotides read TGTGCCAGCAGCTTACTAGCGGGGGGTCGAACAGATACGCAGTATTTT. Translation: CASSLLAGGRTDTQYF.

V and J are TRBV5-1 and TRBJ2-7, with D tentatively TRBD2 (5 bases). The CDR3 is 12 residues long. Per germline, CDR1 SGHRS and CDR2 YFSETQ. V gave up 2 bases and J gave up 4 bases, with 7 bases separating them. The CDR3: CASSFEGYEQYF. The CDR3 nucleotides read TGCGCCAGCAGCTTCGAGGGTTACGAGCAGTACTTC.

This chain joins TRBV19 and TRBJ1-6, with 10 bases aligning to TRBD1. The CDR3 spans 14 residues. Germline CDR1 is LNHDA and CDR2 is SQIVND (reference sequence). The V segment lost 6 bases and the J segment 9 bases; nucleotides outside the gene matches: 5. CDR3: CASSPGQGFSPLHF. The CDR3 DNA follows: TGTGCCAGTAGCCCGGGACAGGGGTTTTCACCCCTCCACTTT.

This clone was observed a handful of times. V usage is TRBV28 and J usage is TRBJ2-3; 9 bases line up with TRBD2. V was clipped by 1 base and J by 4 bases; unmatched bases: 6. Germline V gene lookup returns CDR1 MDHEN and CDR2 SYDVKM. This CDR3 region has 16 residues. The CDR3 loop is CASSLSTSGAPDTQYF. The DNA of the CDR3 is TGTGCCAGCAGTTTATCGACTAGCGGAGCACCAGATACGCAGTATTTT.

The chain carries TRBV11-3 and TRBJ2-3; 9 positions match TRBD2. V dropped 2 bases and J dropped 2; count of bases not matched to a gene: 2. This CDR3 is built from 15 residues. Germline CDR1 SGHNT, CDR2 YENEEA. CDR3 coding DNA: TGTGCCAGCAGCTTAAGCGGGGGGTACACAGATACGCAGTATTTT. The encoded protein is CASSLSGGYTDTQYF.

The rearrangement joins TRBV7-8 to TRBJ1-3; tentatively, D is TRBD1 (6 bases). V lost 1 base, J lost 0 bases, and 10 bases lay in between. The germline CDR1 and CDR2 sequences are SGHVS and FQNEAQ. CDR3 size: 16 residues. CDR3 protein: CASSLVQGSSGNTIYF. CDR3 DNA sequence: TGTGCCAGCAGCTTAGTACAGGGAAGCTCTGGAAACACCATATATTTT.

This clone showed up just a few times. This chain joins TRBV5-1 and TRBJ2-7; 7 bases line up with TRBD2. There are 18 residues in the CDR3. In germline, CDR1 is SGHRS, CDR2 YFSETQ. V was pared by 0 bases and J by 0 bases, with 12 bases of the junction left unmatched. The CDR3 protein is CASSLAPSGMHNSYEQYF. The DNA for the CDR3 is TGCGCCAGCAGCTTGGCACCCAGCGGGATGCACAACTCCTACGAGCAGTACTTC.

The chain employs TRBV7-3 and TRBJ2-5; 9 nucleotides agree with TRBD1. CDR1 is SGHTA and CDR2 is FQGTGA in the germline V gene. There are 15 residues in the CDR3. Trimming removed 5 bases from V and 2 bases from J; junction bases left unmatched: 6. The CDR3: CASSPQGTGQETQYF. CDR3 DNA: TGTGCCAGCAGCCCCCAGGGGACAGGGCAAGAGACCCAGTACTTC. The entire variable domain, with the rest obtained from reference TRBV7-3 and TRBJ2-5, is as follows: GAGVSQTPSNKVTEKGKYVELRCDPISGHTALYWYRQSLGQGPEFLIYFQGTGAADDSGLPNDRFFAVRPEGSVSTLKIQRTERGDSAVYLCASSPQGTGQETQYFGPGTRLLVL.